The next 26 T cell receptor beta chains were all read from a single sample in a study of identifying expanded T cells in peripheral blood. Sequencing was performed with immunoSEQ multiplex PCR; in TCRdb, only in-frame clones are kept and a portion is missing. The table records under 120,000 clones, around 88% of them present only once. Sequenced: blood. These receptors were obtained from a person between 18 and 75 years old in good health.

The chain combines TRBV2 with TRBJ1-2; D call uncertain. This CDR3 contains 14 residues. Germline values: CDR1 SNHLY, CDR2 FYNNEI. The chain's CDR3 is CGARQRAFNYGYTF. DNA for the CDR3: TGTGGGGCTAGGCAGCGCGCCTTTAACTATGGCTACACCTTC.

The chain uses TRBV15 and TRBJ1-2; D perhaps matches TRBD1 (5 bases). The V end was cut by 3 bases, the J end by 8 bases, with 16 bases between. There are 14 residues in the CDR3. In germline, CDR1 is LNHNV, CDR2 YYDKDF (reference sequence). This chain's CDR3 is CATSSPTGRDGYTF. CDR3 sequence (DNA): TGTGCCACCAGCAGTCCCACGGGCAGGGACGGCTACACCTTC.

The CDR3 reads CASSPGPSSFNEKLFF. Written as DNA, the CDR3 is TGTGCCAGCTCACCGGGGCCCTCTTCCTTTAATGAAAAACTGTTTTTT. The genes are TRBV18 and TRBJ1-4, with a tentative D call TRBD1 (5 bases). The CDR3 totals 16 residues. Trimming pared 3 bases from V and 4 bases from J, leaving 15 bases between. Germline V gives CDR1 KGHSH, CDR2 LQKENI.

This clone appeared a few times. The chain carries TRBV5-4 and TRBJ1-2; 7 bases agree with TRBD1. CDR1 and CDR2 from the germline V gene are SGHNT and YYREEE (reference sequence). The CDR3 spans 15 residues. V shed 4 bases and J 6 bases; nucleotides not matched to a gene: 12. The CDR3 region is CASSPVTGKYDGYTF. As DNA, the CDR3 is TGTGCCAGCAGCCCGGTGACAGGGAAATACGATGGCTACACCTTC.

CDR3 DNA sequence: TGTGCCAGCAGGGGAGGGACAGCCTATTCACCCCTCCACTTT. Residues: CASRGGTAYSPLHF. The chain couples TRBV27 to TRBJ1-6; 7 bases align to TRBD1. Trimming removed 6 bases from V and 8 bases from J; junction bases left unmatched: 7. There are 14 residues in the CDR3. Germline CDR1 reads MNHEY; CDR2 reads SMNVEV (reference sequence).

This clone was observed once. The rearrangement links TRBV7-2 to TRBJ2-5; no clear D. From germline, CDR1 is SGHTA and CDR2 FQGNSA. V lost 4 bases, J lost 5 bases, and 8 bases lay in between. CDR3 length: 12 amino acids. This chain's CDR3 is CASSSGRETQYF. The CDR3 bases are TGTGCCAGCAGCTCCGGAAGGGAGACCCAGTACTTC.

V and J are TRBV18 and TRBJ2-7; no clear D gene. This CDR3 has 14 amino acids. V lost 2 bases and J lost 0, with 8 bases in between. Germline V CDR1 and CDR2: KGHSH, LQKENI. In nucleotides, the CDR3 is TGTGCCAGCTCACCAGAGGTGAGCTCCTACGAGCAGTACTTC. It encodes CASSPEVSSYEQYF. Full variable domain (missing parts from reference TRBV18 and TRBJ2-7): NAGVMQNPRHLVRRRGQEARLRCSPMKGHSHVYWYRQLPEEGLKFMVYLQKENIIDESGMPKERFSAEFPKEGPSILRIQQVVRGDSAAYFCASSPEVSSYEQYFGPGTRLTVT.

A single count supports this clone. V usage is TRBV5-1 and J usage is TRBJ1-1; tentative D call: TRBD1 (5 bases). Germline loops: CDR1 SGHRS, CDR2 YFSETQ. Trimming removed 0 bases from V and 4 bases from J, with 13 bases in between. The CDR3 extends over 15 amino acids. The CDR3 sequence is CASSLGGPGGTEAFF. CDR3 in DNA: TGCGCCAGCAGCTTGGGGGGACCTGGGGGCACTGAAGCTTTCTTT.

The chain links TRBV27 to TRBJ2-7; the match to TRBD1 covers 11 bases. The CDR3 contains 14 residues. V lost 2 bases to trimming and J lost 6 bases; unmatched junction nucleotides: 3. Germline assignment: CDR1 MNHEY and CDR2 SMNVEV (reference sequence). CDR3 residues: CASSLRDRGGEQYF. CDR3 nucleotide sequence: TGTGCCAGCAGTTTACGGGACAGGGGGGGCGAGCAGTACTTC.

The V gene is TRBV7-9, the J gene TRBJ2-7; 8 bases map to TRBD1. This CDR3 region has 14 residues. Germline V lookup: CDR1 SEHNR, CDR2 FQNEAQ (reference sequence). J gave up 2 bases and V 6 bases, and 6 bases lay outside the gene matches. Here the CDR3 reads CASRFGQGPYEQYF. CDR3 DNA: TGTGCCAGCAGATTTGGACAGGGACCCTACGAGCAGTACTTC.

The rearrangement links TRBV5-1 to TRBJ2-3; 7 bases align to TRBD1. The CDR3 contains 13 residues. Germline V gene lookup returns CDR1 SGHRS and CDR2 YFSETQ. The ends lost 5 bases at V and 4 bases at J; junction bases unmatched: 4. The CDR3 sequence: CASSEGASDTQYF. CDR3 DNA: TGCGCCAGCAGTGAGGGGGCATCAGATACGCAGTATTTT. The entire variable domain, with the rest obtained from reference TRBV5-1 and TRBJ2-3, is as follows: KAGVTQTPRYLIKTRGQQVTLSCSPISGHRSVSWYQQTPGQGLQFLFEYFSETQRNKGNFPGRFSGRQFSNSRSEMNVSTLELGDSALYLCASSEGASDTQYFGPGTRLTVL.

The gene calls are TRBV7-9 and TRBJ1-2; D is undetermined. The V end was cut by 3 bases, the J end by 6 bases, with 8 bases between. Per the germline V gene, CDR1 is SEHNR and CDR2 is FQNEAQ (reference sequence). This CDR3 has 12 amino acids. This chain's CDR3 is CASSFGQNGYTF. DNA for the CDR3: TGTGCCAGCAGCTTCGGTCAGAATGGCTACACCTTC.

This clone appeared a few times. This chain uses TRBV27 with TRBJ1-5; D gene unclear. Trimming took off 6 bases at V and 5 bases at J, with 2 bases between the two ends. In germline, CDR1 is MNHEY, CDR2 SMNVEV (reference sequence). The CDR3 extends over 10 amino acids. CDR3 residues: CASRDQPQHF. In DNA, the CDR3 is TGTGCCAGCAGGGATCAGCCCCAGCATTTT.

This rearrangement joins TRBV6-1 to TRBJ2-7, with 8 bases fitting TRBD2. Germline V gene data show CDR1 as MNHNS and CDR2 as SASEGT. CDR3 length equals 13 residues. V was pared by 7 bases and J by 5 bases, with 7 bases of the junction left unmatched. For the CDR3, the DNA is TGTGCCAGCACCGGGGGGGGCAGCCACGAGCAGTACTTC. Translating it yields CASTGGGSHEQYF.

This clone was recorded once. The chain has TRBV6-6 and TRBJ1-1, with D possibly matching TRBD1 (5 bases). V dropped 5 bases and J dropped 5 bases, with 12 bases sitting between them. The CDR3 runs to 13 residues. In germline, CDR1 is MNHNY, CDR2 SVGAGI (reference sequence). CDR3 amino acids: CASSRGVVTEAFF. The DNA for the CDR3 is TGTGCCAGCAGTCGGGGGGTCGTGACTGAAGCTTTCTTT.

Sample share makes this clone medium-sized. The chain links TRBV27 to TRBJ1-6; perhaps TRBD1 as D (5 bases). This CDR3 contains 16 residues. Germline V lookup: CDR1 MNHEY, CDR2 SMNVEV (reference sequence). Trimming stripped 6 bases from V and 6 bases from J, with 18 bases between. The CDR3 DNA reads TGTGCCAGCAGCACGGGACGACTTCTCACTAATTCACCCCTCCACTTT. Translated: CASSTGRLLTNSPLHF.

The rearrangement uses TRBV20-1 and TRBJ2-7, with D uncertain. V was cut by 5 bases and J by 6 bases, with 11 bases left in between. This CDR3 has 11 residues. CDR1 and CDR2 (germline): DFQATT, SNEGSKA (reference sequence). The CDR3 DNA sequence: TGCAGTGCTTCACGTGTGGGCGAGCAGTACTTC. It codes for CSASRVGEQYF.

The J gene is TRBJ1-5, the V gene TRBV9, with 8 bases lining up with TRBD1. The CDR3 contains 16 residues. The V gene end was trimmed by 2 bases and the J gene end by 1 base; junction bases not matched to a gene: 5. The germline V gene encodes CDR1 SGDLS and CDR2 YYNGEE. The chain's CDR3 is CASSVGQGASNQPQHF. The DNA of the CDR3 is TGTGCCAGCAGCGTCGGCCAGGGGGCCAGCAATCAGCCCCAGCATTTT.

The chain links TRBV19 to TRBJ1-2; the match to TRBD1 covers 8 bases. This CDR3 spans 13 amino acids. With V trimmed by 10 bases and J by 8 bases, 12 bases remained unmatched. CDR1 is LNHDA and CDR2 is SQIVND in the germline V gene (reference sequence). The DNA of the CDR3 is TGTGCCACCGAGGCGGGCAGGGGGCGAGGCTACACCTTC. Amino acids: CATEAGRGRGYTF.

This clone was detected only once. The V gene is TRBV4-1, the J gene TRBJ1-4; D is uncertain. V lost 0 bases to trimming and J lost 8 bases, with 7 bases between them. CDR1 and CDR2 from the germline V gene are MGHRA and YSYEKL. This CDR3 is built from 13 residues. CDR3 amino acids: CASSQDHTEKLFF. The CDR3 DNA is TGCGCCAGCAGCCAAGATCATACGGAAAAACTGTTTTTT.

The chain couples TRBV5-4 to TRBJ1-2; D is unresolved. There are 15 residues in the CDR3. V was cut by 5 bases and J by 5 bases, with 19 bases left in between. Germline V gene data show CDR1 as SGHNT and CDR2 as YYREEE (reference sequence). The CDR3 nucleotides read TGTGCCAGCAGTTTATGGGGTGAGCTGATATATGGCTACACCTTC. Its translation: CASSLWGELIYGYTF.

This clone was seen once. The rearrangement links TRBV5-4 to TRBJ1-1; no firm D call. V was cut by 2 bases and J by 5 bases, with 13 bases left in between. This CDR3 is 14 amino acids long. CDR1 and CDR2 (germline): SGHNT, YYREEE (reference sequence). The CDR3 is CASSFPGVGTEAFF. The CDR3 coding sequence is TGTGCCAGCAGCTTCCCCGGGGTTGGAACTGAAGCTTTCTTT.

CDR3: CSVLPTGGIESYNSPLHF. CDR3 nucleotide sequence: TGCAGCGTTTTACCGACAGGGGGGATTGAATCCTATAATTCACCCCTCCACTTT. This sequence joins TRBV29-1 and TRBJ1-6; 9 bases are a match to TRBD1. J was trimmed by 1 base and V by 5 bases; bases with no gene match: 12. Germline values: CDR1 SQVTM, CDR2 ANQGSEA. The CDR3 runs 18 residues.

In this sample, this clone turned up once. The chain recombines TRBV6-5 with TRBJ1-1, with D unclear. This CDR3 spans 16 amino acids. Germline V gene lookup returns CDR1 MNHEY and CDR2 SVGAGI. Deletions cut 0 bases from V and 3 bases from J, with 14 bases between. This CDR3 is CASSYSSSGGDTEAFF. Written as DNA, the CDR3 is TGTGCCAGCAGTTACTCGAGTAGCGGCGGGGACACTGAAGCTTTCTTT.

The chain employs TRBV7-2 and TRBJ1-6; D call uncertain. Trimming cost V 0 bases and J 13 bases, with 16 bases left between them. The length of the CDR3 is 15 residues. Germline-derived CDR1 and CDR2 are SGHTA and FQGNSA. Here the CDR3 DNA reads TGTGCCAGCAGCTTAGCGATTGGGGAGGGCGACCCCCTCCACTTT. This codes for CASSLAIGEGDPLHF.

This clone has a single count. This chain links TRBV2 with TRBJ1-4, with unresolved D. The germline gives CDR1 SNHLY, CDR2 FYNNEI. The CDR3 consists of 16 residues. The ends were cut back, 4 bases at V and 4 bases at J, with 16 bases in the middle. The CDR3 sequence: CASSGAGSADNEKLFF. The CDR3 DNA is TGTGCCAGCAGTGGCGCGGGGAGTGCCGATAATGAAAAACTGTTTTTT.